This T cell receptor (beta chain) was captured by sequencing in a study of cytomegalovirus exposure and HLA in healthy donors. Background on the study: Per a later analysis, the 550 to 850 first-cohort and some 110 validation repertoires shared one platform. Points from the study as a whole: The majority of TCR sequences were rare, yet some public TCRs appeared in many donors. Overall, approximately 180 TCR beta chains were annotated as cytomegalovirus-associated.

Assay used: immunoSEQ multiplex PCR; TCRdb lists only in-frame clones, some missing. Of 200,000 to 300,000 clones listed, about nine tenths are singletons. This clone was seen a single time. Its antigen is currently unknown. The germline CDR1 and CDR2 sequences are LGHNT and FRNRAP. The CDR3 length is 12 residues. V lost 3 bases and J 7 bases, leaving 6 bases between the germline ends. The donors formed part of the roughly 110-subject validation cohort, distinct from the roughly 600-subject first cohort. This TCR derives from a woman aged 25 to 39 in good health and CMV-seronegative. The sequenced sample consisted of PBMCs. This chain connects TRBV12-5 to TRBJ2-2, with no clear D. CDR3 protein: CASGFGGGELFF. The CDR3 nucleotides read TGTGCTAGTGGTTTTGGTGGCGGGGAGCTGTTTTTT. Combining the CDR3 with reference TRBV12-5 and TRBJ2-2 gives the whole variable domain DARVTQTPRHKVTEMGQEVTMRCQPILGHNTVFWYRQTMMQGLELLAYFRNRAPLDDSGMPKDRFSAEMPDATLATLKIQPSEPRDSAVYFCASGFGGGELFFGEGSRLTVL.